These 26 T cell receptor beta chains were sequenced from one sample in a study of T-cell memory formation after mild COVID-19. TCRdb recomputed calls from the 5' RACE reads with MiXCR, one row per CDR3 protein. The table lists 560,000 or so distinct CDR3 sequences, roughly 17% of them singletons. Sequencing was carried out using PBMCs or a T cell subset sorted from them (not recorded which). These receptors all come from an adult woman who had mild COVID-19 (a few samples of this study predate the infection). Cell type and time point are not known.

This clonotype was counted a few times. V usage is TRBV29-1 and J usage is TRBJ2-2; D call uncertain. Germline loops: CDR1 SQVTM, CDR2 ANQGSEA. The CDR3 is 12 amino acids. V was clipped by 2 bases and J by 5 bases, with 6 bases between them. CDR3 sequence (DNA): TGCAGCGTTGAATACGTTACCGGGGAGCTGTTTTTT. Translated: CSVEYVTGELFF.

The sample holds many counts of this clonotype. This chain joins TRBV5-1 and TRBJ2-1, with 7 bases lining up with TRBD2. Unmatched junction bases numbered 5, after V lost 7 bases and J lost 1 base. CDR1 SGHRS and CDR2 YFSETQ come from the germline V gene. CDR3 length: 14 amino acids. CDR3 sequence reads: CASSSGRSYNEQFF. CDR3 nucleotides: TGCGCCAGCTCCTCCGGGAGGTCCTACAATGAGCAGTTCTTC.

The V call is TRBV7-9, the J call TRBJ2-1; a weak D match, TRBD2 (6 bases). The germline V gene encodes CDR1 SEHNR and CDR2 FQNEAQ (reference sequence). Trimming cost V 10 bases and J 4 bases, with 29 bases left between them. This CDR3 comprises 18 residues. For the CDR3, the DNA is TGTGCCACTCCCTTATTTACGGCGGCGGGACGGCTATACAATGAGCAGTTCTTC. This sequence encodes CATPLFTAAGRLYNEQFF.

This clonotype has a single count. V is TRBV18 and J is TRBJ2-1; a weak D match, TRBD2 (6 bases). Germline loops: CDR1 KGHSH, CDR2 LQKENI. The CDR3 is 14 residues long. The V end was cut by 2 bases, the J end by 10 bases, with 15 bases between. The CDR3 region is CASSPGAGGSEQFF. CDR3 coding DNA: TGTGCCAGCTCACCAGGGGCCGGGGGTTCGGAGCAGTTCTTC.

The chain is built from TRBV7-8 and TRBJ2-5; the match to TRBD2 covers 8 bases. After removal of 3 bases from V and 9 bases from J, the junction contained 15 bases not matched to a gene. This CDR3 has 16 amino acids. CDR1 and CDR2 (germline): SGHVS, FQNEAQ. CDR3 in amino acids: CASSFSGTRRDLAQYF. The CDR3 region has the DNA TGTGCCAGCAGCTTCTCCGGGACTAGAAGGGATTTGGCCCAGTACTTC. The whole variable domain, remainder taken from reference TRBV7-8 and TRBJ2-5, is GAGVSQSPRYKVAKRGQDVALRCDPISGHVSLFWYQQALGQGPEFLTYFQNEAQLDKSGLPSDRFFAERPEGSVSTLKIQRTQQEDSAVYLCASSFSGTRRDLAQYFGPGTRLLVL.

This clonotype was picked up one time. The gene calls are TRBV11-3 and TRBJ2-7; D uncertain. Germline-derived CDR1 and CDR2 are SGHNT and YENEEA. V was pared by 0 bases and J by 3 bases, with 6 bases between. The length of the CDR3 is 13 residues. The CDR3 sequence: CASSLEASYEQYF. DNA of the CDR3: TGTGCCAGCAGCTTAGAGGCCAGCTACGAGCAGTACTTC.

This clonotype was recorded a few times. J is TRBJ1-2 and V is TRBV20-1, with D hard to call. This CDR3 comprises 16 residues. The V gene's germline CDR1 is DFQATT and CDR2 SNEGSKA (reference sequence). Trimming removed 0 bases from V and 2 bases from J, with 16 bases in between. CDR3 coding DNA: TGCAGTGCTAGAGATACCATCCCGCAGACCAACTATGGCTACACCTTC. Its protein is CSARDTIPQTNYGYTF.

The J gene is TRBJ1-2, the V gene TRBV7-9, with TRBD1 matching 8 bases. Germline-derived CDR1 and CDR2 are SEHNR and FQNEAQ (reference sequence). The junction had 9 bases not matched to a gene; V was cut back by 1 base and J by 14 bases. CDR3 length equals 13 residues. In DNA form, the CDR3 reads TGTGCCAGCAGCTTAGAAAGGCAGGGGGCTTTGACCTTC. It yields the protein CASSLERQGALTF.

The chain recombines TRBV3-1 with TRBJ2-7, with TRBD2 as a possible D gene (6 bases). The CDR3 covers 13 residues. With 7 bases removed from V and 3 bases from J, the gap between germline ends came to 13 bases. Germline values: CDR1 LGHDT, CDR2 YNNKEL (reference sequence). This chain's CDR3 is CASNGDSDYEQYF. The DNA of the CDR3 is TGTGCCAGCAACGGGGACTCAGACTACGAGCAGTACTTC.

The V and J genes are TRBV29-1 and TRBJ1-5; D might be TRBD1 (6 bases). The CDR3 loop spans 13 amino acids. The ends were cut back, 7 bases at V and 4 bases at J, with 14 bases in the middle. Germline loops: CDR1 SQVTM, CDR2 ANQGSEA. In nucleotides, the CDR3 is TGCAGCGCACGGACAGAGAAAAATCAGCCCCAGCATTTT. It translates to CSARTEKNQPQHF.

This clonotype has just a few counts. The chain recombines TRBV4-3 with TRBJ2-6, with D unclear. Germline values: CDR1 LGHNA, CDR2 YSLEER. Trimming pared 4 bases from V and 0 bases from J, leaving 7 bases between. This CDR3 is 15 amino acids long. The CDR3 spells CASSPQPSGANVLTF. CDR3 in DNA: TGCGCCAGCAGCCCCCAACCCTCTGGGGCCAACGTCCTGACTTTC.

This clonotype was detected only a few times. The rearrangement joins TRBV5-1 to TRBJ1-1, with D perhaps matching TRBD1 (6 bases). Germline V lookup: CDR1 SGHRS, CDR2 YFSETQ. Deletions cut 1 base from V and 0 bases from J, with 13 bases between. The CDR3 is made up of 16 amino acids. CDR3 in amino acids: CASSLNTGSMNTEAFF. The CDR3 bases are TGCGCCAGCAGCTTGAATACAGGGTCGATGAACACTGAAGCTTTCTTT.

The genes are TRBV7-8 and TRBJ2-3; 8 nucleotides agree with TRBD2. The germline V gene encodes CDR1 SGHVS and CDR2 FQNEAQ. This CDR3 region has 17 residues. Germline trimming cut 5 bases from V and 2 bases from J; bases unmatched to any gene: 12. The chain's CDR3 is CASSDFLTSGPTDTQYF. CDR3 bases: TGTGCCAGCAGCGACTTCCTAACTAGCGGTCCCACAGATACGCAGTATTTT. The entire variable domain, with the rest obtained from reference TRBV7-8 and TRBJ2-3, is as follows: GAGVSQSPRYKVAKRGQDVALRCDPISGHVSLFWYQQALGQGPEFLTYFQNEAQLDKSGLPSDRFFAERPEGSVSTLKIQRTQQEDSAVYLCASSDFLTSGPTDTQYFGPGTRLTVL.

The V call is TRBV11-2, the J call TRBJ2-1; D call uncertain. Germline assignment: CDR1 SGHAT and CDR2 FQNNGV. The CDR3 sequence is 15 residues long. The ends were cut back, 1 base at V and 0 bases at J, with 7 bases in the middle. The DNA for the CDR3 is TGTGCCAGCAGCTTAGTAGGTTACTCCTACAATGAGCAGTTCTTC. This sequence encodes CASSLVGYSYNEQFF.

This clonotype was found a few times. This rearrangement joins TRBV7-6 to TRBJ1-3; the D gene is possibly TRBD1 (5 bases). The CDR3 is made up of 13 amino acids. Trimming stripped 6 bases from V and 4 bases from J, with 10 bases between. CDR1 is SGHVS, CDR2 FNYEAQ, per germline. The CDR3 here is CASSQGSGNTIYF. The CDR3 region has the DNA TGTGCCAGCAGTCAGGGATCCGGAAACACCATATATTTT. Combining the CDR3 with reference TRBV7-6 and TRBJ1-3 gives the whole variable domain GAGVSQSPRYKVTKRGQDVALRCDPISGHVSLYWYRQALGQGPEFLTYFNYEAQQDKSGLPNDRFSAERPEGSISTLTIQRTEQRDSAMYRCASSQGSGNTIYFGEGSWLTVV.

This clonotype has only a few counts. Here the CDR3 reads CASSPGLAGAGGTDTQYF. In DNA, the CDR3 is TGTGCCAGCTCACCGGGACTAGCGGGAGCTGGGGGCACAGATACGCAGTATTTT. The V call is TRBV18, the J call TRBJ2-3; 14 bases agree with TRBD2. The J segment lost 1 base and the V segment lost 3 bases, leaving 6 bases of the junction unmatched. The CDR3 spans 18 residues. CDR1 is KGHSH, CDR2 LQKENI, per germline.

This clonotype was found a few times. The rearrangement joins TRBV20-1 to TRBJ2-3, with 9 bases matching TRBD2. The germline V gene encodes CDR1 DFQATT and CDR2 SNEGSKA (reference sequence). Losses at the gene ends were 1 base for V and 5 bases for J; bases not matched to a gene: 7. The CDR3 totals 15 residues. CDR3 protein: CSARVPSGARDTQYF. DNA for the CDR3: TGCAGTGCTAGAGTCCCTAGCGGGGCCCGAGATACGCAGTATTTT.

This clonotype was counted only a few times. This chain connects TRBV30 to TRBJ1-1, with 11 bases aligning to TRBD1. V shed 4 bases, J shed 8 bases, and the junction held 3 bases outside the gene matches. The CDR3 has 12 amino acids. Germline V CDR1 and CDR2: GTSNPN, SVGIG (reference sequence). CDR3 in DNA: TGTGCCTGGATGAGGGACAGGGGGGAAGCTTTCTTT. Translated: CAWMRDRGEAFF.

This clonotype turned up a few times. The V and J genes are TRBV7-2 and TRBJ1-1, with unresolved D. From germline, CDR1 is SGHTA and CDR2 FQGNSA. CDR3 length: 15 amino acids. Trimming removed 1 base at V and 0 bases at J, with 9 bases between. The CDR3 DNA reads TGTGCCAGCAGCTTAGAAGCAGAGATGAACACTGAAGCTTTCTTT. It codes for CASSLEAEMNTEAFF.

This clonotype was seen repeatedly, ten times or more. This chain joins TRBV12-3 or TRBV12-4 and TRBJ2-1, with 15 bases matching TRBD2. This CDR3 region has 16 residues. V shed 5 bases, J shed 4 bases, and the junction held 3 bases outside the gene matches. The CDR3: CASSLGLAGGYNEQFF. CDR3 coding DNA: TGTGCCAGCAGTCTCGGACTAGCGGGAGGGTACAATGAGCAGTTCTTC.

A few counts support this clonotype. This rearrangement joins TRBV12-3 or TRBV12-4 to TRBJ2-1, with D hard to call. CDR3 length equals 15 residues. Trimming stripped 5 bases from V and 4 bases from J, with 15 bases between. Written as DNA, the CDR3 is TGTGCCAGCAGTCAAATAAATGACAAATACAATGAGCAGTTCTTC. It yields the protein CASSQINDKYNEQFF.

The chain uses TRBV18 and TRBJ2-1; D is possibly TRBD2 (5 bases). Germline loops: CDR1 KGHSH, CDR2 LQKENI. The CDR3 extends over 13 amino acids. Trimming took off 3 bases at V and 8 bases at J, with 11 bases between the two ends. The CDR3 DNA reads as TGTGCCAGCTCACCCTTGTGGCGGGATGAGCAGTTCTTC. This codes for CASSPLWRDEQFF.

This clonotype was recorded a few times. The chain uses TRBV24-1 and TRBJ2-1; 9 bases align to TRBD2. V was pared by 2 bases and J by 4 bases, with 8 bases of the junction left unmatched. The germline CDR1 and CDR2 sequences are KGHDR and SFDVKD. The CDR3 covers 17 residues. The CDR3 DNA follows: TGTGCCACCAGTGATTCGTTGGCGGGGGGGCTATACAATGAGCAGTTCTTC. Translated: CATSDSLAGGLYNEQFF.

The J gene is TRBJ2-7, the V gene TRBV6-2 or TRBV6-3, with 7 bases aligning to TRBD2. The junction had 16 bases not matched to a gene; V was cut back by 7 bases and J by 1 base. The CDR3 is 17 residues long. Germline V gives CDR1 MNHEY, CDR2 SVGEGT. The CDR3 region has the DNA TGTGCCAGCATCAGCCTCAAAGCGGGGACCGGGTCCTACGAGCAGTACTTC. Protein product: CASISLKAGTGSYEQYF.

The sample holds a few counts of this clonotype. The chain joins TRBV6-2 or TRBV6-3 to TRBJ1-1; 9 bases map to TRBD1. The germline gives CDR1 MNHEY, CDR2 SVGEGT. Trimming cost V 6 bases and J 4 bases; bases outside gene matches: 6. The CDR3 extends over 14 amino acids. The CDR3 loop is CASRPNRGRTEAFF. CDR3 sequence (DNA): TGTGCCAGCAGACCGAACAGGGGGCGCACTGAAGCTTTCTTT.

V and J are TRBV24-1 and TRBJ2-3; TRBD1 matches 7 bases. Germline V gene data show CDR1 as KGHDR and CDR2 as SFDVKD. The CDR3 totals 15 residues. V trimming: 4 bases; J trimming: 3 bases; junction bases outside the gene matches: 6. Written as DNA, the CDR3 is TGTGCCACCAGTGAAGGGGGCGCGGTAACAGATACGCAGTATTTT. It encodes CATSEGGAVTDTQYF.